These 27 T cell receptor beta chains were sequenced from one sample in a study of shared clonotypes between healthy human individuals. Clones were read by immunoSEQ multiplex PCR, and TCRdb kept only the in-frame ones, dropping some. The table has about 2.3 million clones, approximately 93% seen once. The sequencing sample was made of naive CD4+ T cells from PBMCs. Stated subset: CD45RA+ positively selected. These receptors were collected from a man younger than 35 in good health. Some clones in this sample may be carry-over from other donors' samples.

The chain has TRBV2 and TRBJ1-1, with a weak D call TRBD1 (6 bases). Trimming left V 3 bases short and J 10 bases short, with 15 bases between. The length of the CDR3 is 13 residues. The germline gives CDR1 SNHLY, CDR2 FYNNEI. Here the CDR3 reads CASSDTQSRGAFF. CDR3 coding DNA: TGTGCCAGCAGTGATACCCAATCCAGGGGAGCTTTCTTT.

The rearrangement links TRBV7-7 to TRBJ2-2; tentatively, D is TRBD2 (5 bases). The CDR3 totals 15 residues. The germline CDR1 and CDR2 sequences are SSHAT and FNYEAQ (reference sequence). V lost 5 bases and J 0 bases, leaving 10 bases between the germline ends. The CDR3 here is CASSDEGSNTGELFF. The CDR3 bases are TGTGCCAGCAGCGACGAGGGATCGAACACCGGGGAGCTGTTTTTT. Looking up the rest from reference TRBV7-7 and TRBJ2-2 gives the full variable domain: GAGVSQSPRYKVTKRGQDVTLRCDPISSHATLYWYQQALGQGPEFLTYFNYEAQPDKSGLPSDRFSAERPEGSISTLTIQRTEQRDSAMYRCASSDEGSNTGELFFGEGSRLTVL.

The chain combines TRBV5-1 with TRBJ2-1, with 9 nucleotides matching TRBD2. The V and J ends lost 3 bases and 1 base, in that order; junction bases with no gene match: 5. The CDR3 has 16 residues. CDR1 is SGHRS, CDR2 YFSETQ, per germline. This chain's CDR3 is CASSYLAGASYNEQFF. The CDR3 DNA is TGCGCCAGCAGCTACTTAGCGGGAGCGTCCTACAATGAGCAGTTCTTC.

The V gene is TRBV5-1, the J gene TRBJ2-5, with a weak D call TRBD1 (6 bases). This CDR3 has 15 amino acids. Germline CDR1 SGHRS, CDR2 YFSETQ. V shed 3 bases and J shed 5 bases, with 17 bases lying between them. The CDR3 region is CASSSLPTGSETQYF. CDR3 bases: TGCGCCAGCAGCTCCCTGCCCACAGGGAGCGAGACCCAGTACTTC.

This chain's CDR3 is CASSQAPSLAAIYEQYF. DNA for the CDR3: TGTGCCAGCTCACAAGCCCCCTCTCTAGCGGCAATCTACGAGCAGTACTTC. This chain connects TRBV18 to TRBJ2-7; TRBD2 matches at 7 bases. The CDR3 is 17 residues long. The V gene end was trimmed by 4 bases and the J gene end by 3 bases; junction bases not matched to a gene: 15. The germline CDR1 and CDR2 sequences are KGHSH and LQKENI.

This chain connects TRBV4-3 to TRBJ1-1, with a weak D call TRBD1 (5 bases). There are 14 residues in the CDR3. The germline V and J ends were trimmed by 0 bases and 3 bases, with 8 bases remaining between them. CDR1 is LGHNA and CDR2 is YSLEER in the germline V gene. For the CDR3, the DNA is TGCGCCAGCAGCCAAGATAGAGGGGACACTGAAGCTTTCTTT. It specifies CASSQDRGDTEAFF.

CDR3: CASSPDHVSYEQYF. The CDR3 coding sequence is TGTGCCAGCAGCCCCGACCATGTTTCCTACGAGCAGTACTTC. This chain joins TRBV27 and TRBJ2-7, with D hard to call. The V and J ends lost 6 bases and 1 base respectively, with 13 bases between them. This CDR3 is 14 amino acids long. Germline values: CDR1 MNHEY, CDR2 SMNVEV (reference sequence).

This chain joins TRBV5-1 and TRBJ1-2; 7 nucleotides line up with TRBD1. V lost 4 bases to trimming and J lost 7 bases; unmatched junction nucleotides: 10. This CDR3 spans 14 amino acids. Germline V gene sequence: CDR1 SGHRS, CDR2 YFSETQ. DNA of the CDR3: TGCGCCAGCAGCCCGGGGGAGGGGGCTCGTGGCTACACCTTC. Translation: CASSPGEGARGYTF.

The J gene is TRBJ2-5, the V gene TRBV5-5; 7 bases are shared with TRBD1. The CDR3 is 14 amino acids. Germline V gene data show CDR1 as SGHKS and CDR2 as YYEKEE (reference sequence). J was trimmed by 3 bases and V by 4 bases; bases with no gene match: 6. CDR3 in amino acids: CASSPAGTEETQYF. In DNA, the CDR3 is TGTGCCAGCAGCCCGGCCGGGACAGAAGAGACCCAGTACTTC.

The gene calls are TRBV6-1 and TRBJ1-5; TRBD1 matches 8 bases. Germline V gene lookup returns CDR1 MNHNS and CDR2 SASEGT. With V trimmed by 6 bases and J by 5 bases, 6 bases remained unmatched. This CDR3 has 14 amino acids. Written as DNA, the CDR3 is TGTGCCAGCAGGCAGGGGGCAGGCGATCAGCCCCAGCATTTT. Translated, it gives CASRQGAGDQPQHF.

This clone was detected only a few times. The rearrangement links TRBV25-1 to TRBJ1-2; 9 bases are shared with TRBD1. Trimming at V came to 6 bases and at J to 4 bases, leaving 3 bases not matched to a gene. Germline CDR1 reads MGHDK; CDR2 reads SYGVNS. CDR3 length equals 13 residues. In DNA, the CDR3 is TGTGCCAGCAGCCAGACAGGGGGCTATGGCTACACCTTC. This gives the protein CASSQTGGYGYTF.

The CDR3 protein is CASSQTGVTDTQYF. CDR3 DNA sequence: TGTGCCAGCTCCCAAACAGGGGTGACAGATACGCAGTATTTT. This rearrangement joins TRBV18 to TRBJ2-3; 7 bases fit TRBD1. Per the germline V gene, CDR1 is KGHSH and CDR2 is LQKENI. V shed 6 bases and J 3 bases; nucleotides not matched to a gene: 6. The CDR3 sequence is 14 residues long.

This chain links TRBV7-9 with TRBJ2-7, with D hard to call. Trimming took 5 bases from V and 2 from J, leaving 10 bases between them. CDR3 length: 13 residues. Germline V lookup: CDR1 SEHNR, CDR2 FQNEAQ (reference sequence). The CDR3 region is CASSVRTTYEQYF. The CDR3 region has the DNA TGTGCCAGCAGCGTCAGAACAACCTACGAGCAGTACTTC.

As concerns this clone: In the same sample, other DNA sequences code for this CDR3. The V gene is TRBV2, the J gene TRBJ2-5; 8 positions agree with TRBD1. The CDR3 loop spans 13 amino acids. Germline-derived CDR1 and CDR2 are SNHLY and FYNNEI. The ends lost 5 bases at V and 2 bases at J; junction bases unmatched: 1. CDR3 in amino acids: CASSRDRQETQYF. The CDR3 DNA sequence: TGTGCCAGCAGTCGGGACAGGCAAGAGACCCAGTACTTC.

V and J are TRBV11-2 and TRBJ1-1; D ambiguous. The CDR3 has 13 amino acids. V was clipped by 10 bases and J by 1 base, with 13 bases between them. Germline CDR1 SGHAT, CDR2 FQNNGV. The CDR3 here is CATQVGKNTEAFF. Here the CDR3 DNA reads TGTGCCACCCAGGTCGGGAAGAACACTGAAGCTTTCTTT.

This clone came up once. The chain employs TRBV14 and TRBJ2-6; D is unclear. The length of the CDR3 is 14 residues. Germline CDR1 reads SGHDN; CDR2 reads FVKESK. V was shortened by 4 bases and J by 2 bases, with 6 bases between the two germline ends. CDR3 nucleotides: TGTGCCAGCAGCCCCCAGACTGGGGCCAACGTCCTGACTTTC. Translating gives CASSPQTGANVLTF.

In DNA form, the CDR3 reads TGTGCCAGCAGCCTGCTTGCCCCAGGGGACGGCACAGATACGCAGTATTTT. It yields the protein CASSLLAPGDGTDTQYF. The chain recombines TRBV27 with TRBJ2-3, with TRBD1 as a possible D gene (6 bases). The ends were cut back, 6 bases at V and 1 base at J, with 20 bases in the middle. The CDR3 is 17 residues long. Germline CDR1 MNHEY, CDR2 SMNVEV (reference sequence).

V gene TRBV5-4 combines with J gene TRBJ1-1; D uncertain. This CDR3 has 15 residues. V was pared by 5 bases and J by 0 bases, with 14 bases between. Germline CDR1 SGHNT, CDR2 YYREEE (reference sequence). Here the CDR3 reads CASRPNIDLNTEAFF. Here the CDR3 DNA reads TGTGCCAGCAGGCCCAACATCGACCTGAACACTGAAGCTTTCTTT.

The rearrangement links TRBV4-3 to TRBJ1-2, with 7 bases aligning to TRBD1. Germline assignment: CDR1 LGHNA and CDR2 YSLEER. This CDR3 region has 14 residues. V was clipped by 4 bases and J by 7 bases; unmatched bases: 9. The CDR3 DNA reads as TGCGCCAGCAGCCGACTTACAGGGGATTCTGGCTACACCTTC. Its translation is CASSRLTGDSGYTF.

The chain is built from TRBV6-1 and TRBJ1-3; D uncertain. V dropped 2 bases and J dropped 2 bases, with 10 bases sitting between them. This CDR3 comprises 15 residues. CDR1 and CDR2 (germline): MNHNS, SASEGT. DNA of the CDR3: TGTGCCAGCAGTGAACCCCGTCGGGCTGGAAACACCATATATTTT. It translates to CASSEPRRAGNTIYF.

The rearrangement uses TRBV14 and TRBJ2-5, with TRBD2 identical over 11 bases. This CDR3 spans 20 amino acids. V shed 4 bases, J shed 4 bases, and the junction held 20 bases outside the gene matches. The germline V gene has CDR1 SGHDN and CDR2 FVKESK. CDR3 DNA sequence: TGTGCCAGCAGCCCACGTTCGCAAAGGGGGACTAGCGGACTGAGAGAGACCCAGTACTTC. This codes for CASSPRSQRGTSGLRETQYF.

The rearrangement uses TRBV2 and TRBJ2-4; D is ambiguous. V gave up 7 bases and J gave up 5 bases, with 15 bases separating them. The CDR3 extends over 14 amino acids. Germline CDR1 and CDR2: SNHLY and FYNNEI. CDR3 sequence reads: CASMFRPSQNIQYF. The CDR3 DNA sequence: TGTGCCAGCATGTTTCGACCTTCTCAAAACATTCAGTACTTC.

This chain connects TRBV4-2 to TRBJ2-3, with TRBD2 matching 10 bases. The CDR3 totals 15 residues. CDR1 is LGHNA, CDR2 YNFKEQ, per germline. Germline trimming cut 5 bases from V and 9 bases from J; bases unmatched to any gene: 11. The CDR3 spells CASSVSGRRAVTQYF. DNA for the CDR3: TGTGCCAGCAGCGTTAGCGGGAGGAGGGCGGTGACGCAGTATTTT.

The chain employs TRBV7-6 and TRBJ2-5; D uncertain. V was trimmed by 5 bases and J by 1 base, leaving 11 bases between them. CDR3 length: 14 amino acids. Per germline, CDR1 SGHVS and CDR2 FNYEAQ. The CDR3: CASSPTSAQETQYF. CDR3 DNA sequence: TGTGCCAGCAGCCCCACGTCGGCCCAAGAGACCCAGTACTTC.

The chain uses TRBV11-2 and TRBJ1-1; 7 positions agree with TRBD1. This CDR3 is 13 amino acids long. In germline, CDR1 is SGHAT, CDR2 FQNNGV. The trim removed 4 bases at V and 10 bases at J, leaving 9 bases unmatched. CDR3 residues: CASSSKHRGIAFF. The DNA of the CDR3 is TGTGCCAGCAGCTCGAAACACAGGGGTATAGCTTTCTTT. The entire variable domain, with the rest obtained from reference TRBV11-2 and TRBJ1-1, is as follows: EAGVAQSPRYKIIEKRQSVAFWCNPISGHATLYWYQQILGQGPKLLIQFQNNGVVDDSQLPKDRFSAERLKGVDSTLKIQPAKLEDSAVYLCASSSKHRGIAFFGQGTRLTVV.

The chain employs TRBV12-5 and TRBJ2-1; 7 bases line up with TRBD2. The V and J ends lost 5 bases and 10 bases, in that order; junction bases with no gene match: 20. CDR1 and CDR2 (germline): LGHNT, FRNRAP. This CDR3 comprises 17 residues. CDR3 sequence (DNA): TGTGCTAGTGGTCCTGCGACTAGCCCGAGGGTAAGAGAGGAGCAGTTCTTC. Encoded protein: CASGPATSPRVREEQFF.

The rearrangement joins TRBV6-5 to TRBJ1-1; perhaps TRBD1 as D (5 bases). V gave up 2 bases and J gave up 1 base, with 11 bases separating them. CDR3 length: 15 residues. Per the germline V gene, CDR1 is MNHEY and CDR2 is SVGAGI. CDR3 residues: CASSYQPGRNTEAFF. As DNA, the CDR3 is TGTGCCAGCAGTTACCAACCGGGACGGAACACTGAAGCTTTCTTT.